The 23 T cell receptor beta chains below all came from one sample that was sequenced in a study of T cell responses to AZD1222 COVID-19 vaccine. The repertoire was sequenced with immunoSEQ multiplex PCR; TCRdb's copy has only in-frame clones and lacks some. The sample has roughly 150,000 clones, about 92% seen once. Here the sequenced sample was peripheral blood, taken 28 days after the second AZD1222 dose. The receptors originated from an adult who received the AZD1222 COVID-19 vaccine.

This clone has a handful of counts. The rearrangement joins TRBV4-1 to TRBJ1-2; TRBD1 aligns across 8 bases. Germline values: CDR1 MGHRA, CDR2 YSYEKL. The CDR3 spans 14 residues. V shed 3 bases and J 5 bases; nucleotides not matched to a gene: 5. Here the CDR3 reads CASSHAGQAYGYTF. CDR3 nucleotide sequence: TGCGCCAGCAGCCATGCGGGACAGGCTTATGGCTACACCTTC.

The V call is TRBV30, the J call TRBJ1-2; D not resolved. Germline CDR1 is GTSNPN and CDR2 is SVGIG (reference sequence). This CDR3 region has 13 residues. V was shortened by 5 bases and J by 0 bases, with 10 bases between the two germline ends. The CDR3 DNA reads TGTGCCTGGGCTAGAGGGTCTAACTATGGCTACACCTTC. Translated, it gives CAWARGSNYGYTF. Full variable domain (remainder filled in from reference TRBV30 and TRBJ1-2): SQTIHQWPATLVQPVGSPLSLECTVEGTSNPNLYWYRQAAGRGLQLLFYSVGIGQISSEVPQNLSASRPQDRQFILSSKKLLLSDSGFYLCAWARGSNYGYTFGSGTRLTVV.

This rearrangement joins TRBV6-5 to TRBJ2-3; D unresolved. The V end was cut by 6 bases, the J end by 2 bases, with 12 bases between. Germline loops: CDR1 MNHEY, CDR2 SVGAGI. This CDR3 is 14 amino acids long. The CDR3 sequence: CASRVGPYTDTQYF. Written as DNA, the CDR3 is TGTGCCAGCAGAGTAGGTCCGTACACAGATACGCAGTATTTT.

Only a few counts were recorded for this clone. The V and J genes are TRBV5-4 and TRBJ1-5; no clear D gene. Trimming removed 0 bases at V and 5 bases at J, with 6 bases between. The CDR3 runs 13 residues. CDR1 is SGHNT, CDR2 YYREEE, per germline (reference sequence). CDR3 in DNA: TGTGCCAGCAGCTTGGCAGGAGATCAGCCCCAGCATTTT. Translation gives CASSLAGDQPQHF. Filled out from reference TRBV5-4 and TRBJ1-5, the complete variable domain reads ETGVTQSPTHLIKTRGQQVTLRCSSQSGHNTVSWYQQALGQGPQFIFQYYREEENGRGNFPPRFSGLQFPNYSSELNVNALELDDSALYLCASSLAGDQPQHFGDGTRLSIL.

The chain has TRBV7-9 and TRBJ1-2; a possible D gene is TRBD1 (5 bases). In germline, CDR1 is SEHNR, CDR2 FQNEAQ (reference sequence). CDR3 length: 15 amino acids. Trimming cost V 6 bases and J 4 bases, with 18 bases left between them. The CDR3 DNA reads as TGTGCCAGCAGAACGTTGACCAGGGTGGGCTATGGCTACACCTTC. Protein product: CASRTLTRVGYGYTF.

The J gene is TRBJ2-1, the V gene TRBV19; D not certain. The CDR3 spans 14 residues. Trimming stripped 6 bases from V and 3 bases from J, with 12 bases between. Germline assignment: CDR1 LNHDA and CDR2 SQIVND (reference sequence). The chain's CDR3 is CASSVGLIYNEQFF. The CDR3 DNA is TGTGCCAGTAGCGTTGGGCTTATCTACAATGAGCAGTTCTTC. Full variable domain (missing parts from reference TRBV19 and TRBJ2-1): DGGITQSPKYLFRKEGQNVTLSCEQNLNHDAMYWYRQDPGQGLRLIYYSQIVNDFQKGDIAEGYSVSREKKESFPLTVTSAQKNPTAFYLCASSVGLIYNEQFFGPGTRLTVL.

This rearrangement joins TRBV5-1 to TRBJ2-5; D is perhaps TRBD2 (6 bases). CDR3 length: 15 residues. V gave up 4 bases and J gave up 4 bases, with 17 bases separating them. Germline loops: CDR1 SGHRS, CDR2 YFSETQ. CDR3 in DNA: TGCGCCAGCAGCCAGGCTGCGGGGATGAGAGAGACCCAGTACTTC. It yields the protein CASSQAAGMRETQYF.

This chain links TRBV13 with TRBJ1-2; TRBD1 matches at 9 bases. The J segment lost 5 bases and the V segment lost 7 bases, leaving 14 bases of the junction unmatched. The CDR3 runs to 16 residues. From germline, CDR1 is PRHDT and CDR2 FYEKMQ (reference sequence). The CDR3 region is CASTILGQGGVYGYTF. CDR3 coding DNA: TGTGCCAGCACCATACTGGGACAGGGAGGGGTTTATGGCTACACCTTC.

This sequence joins TRBV4-1 and TRBJ1-1; D is undetermined. The CDR3 totals 14 residues. The V and J ends lost 3 bases and 6 bases respectively, with 14 bases between them. Germline assignment: CDR1 MGHRA and CDR2 YSYEKL. CDR3 in amino acids: CASSHLQEVAEAFF. DNA for the CDR3: TGCGCCAGCAGCCACCTCCAGGAGGTCGCTGAAGCTTTCTTT.

This chain uses TRBV4-1 with TRBJ2-5; D is uncertain. V dropped 1 base and J dropped 5 bases, with 11 bases sitting between them. Germline CDR1 MGHRA, CDR2 YSYEKL. The CDR3 has 14 residues. The CDR3 loop reads CASSQGEGRETQYF. CDR3 in DNA: TGCGCCAGCAGCCAAGGGGAAGGGCGGGAGACCCAGTACTTC.

The chain carries TRBV27 and TRBJ1-2; D unclear. V was shortened by 6 bases and J by 7 bases, with 15 bases between the two germline ends. Germline V gene sequence: CDR1 MNHEY, CDR2 SMNVEV (reference sequence). The CDR3 has 13 residues. The CDR3: CASRTFLRGGYTF. The DNA for the CDR3 is TGTGCCAGCAGAACCTTCCTCCGGGGTGGCTACACCTTC.

The chain carries TRBV2 and TRBJ2-7; D ambiguous. The CDR3 sequence is 15 residues long. V lost 6 bases to trimming and J lost 2 bases, with 17 bases between them. Germline CDR1 is SNHLY and CDR2 is FYNNEI. CDR3 loop: CASRSGPGPPYEQYF. CDR3 coding DNA: TGTGCCAGCAGGTCTGGCCCAGGACCGCCCTACGAGCAGTACTTC.

This chain links TRBV19 with TRBJ2-3; the D gene is possibly TRBD2 (5 bases). V gave up 5 bases and J gave up 5 bases, with 14 bases separating them. There are 14 residues in the CDR3. Germline values: CDR1 LNHDA, CDR2 SQIVND (reference sequence). The DNA of the CDR3 is TGTGCCAGTAGTTTTGGTCCCGGGGAAGATACGCAGTATTTT. Translating it yields CASSFGPGEDTQYF. The variable domain in full, with the rest retrieved from reference TRBV19 and TRBJ2-3, is DGGITQSPKYLFRKEGQNVTLSCEQNLNHDAMYWYRQDPGQGLRLIYYSQIVNDFQKGDIAEGYSVSREKKESFPLTVTSAQKNPTAFYLCASSFGPGEDTQYFGPGTRLTVL.

The V gene is TRBV10-3, the J gene TRBJ2-7; TRBD1 matches at 8 bases. The CDR3 extends over 13 amino acids. V was clipped by 6 bases and J by 2 bases; unmatched bases: 3. In germline, CDR1 is ENHRY, CDR2 SYGVKD. The DNA for the CDR3 is TGTGCCATCAGCCCGACAGGGGCCTACGAGCAGTACTTC. It specifies CAISPTGAYEQYF.

The V gene is TRBV5-1, the J gene TRBJ1-3; maybe TRBD1 (6 bases). Trimming pared 4 bases from V and 2 bases from J, leaving 19 bases between. The CDR3 is 17 residues long. Germline values: CDR1 SGHRS, CDR2 YFSETQ. The CDR3 loop reads CASSANPGGQAGNTIYF. CDR3 in DNA: TGCGCCAGCAGCGCCAACCCGGGGGGGCAGGCTGGAAACACCATATATTTT.

The V gene is TRBV5-1, the J gene TRBJ1-4; possibly TRBD1 for D (6 bases). Deletions cut 0 bases from V and 16 bases from J, with 16 bases between. Looked up from germline, CDR1 is SGHRS and CDR2 is YFSETQ. The CDR3 is 13 amino acids. The CDR3 here is CASSLAEQGKRFF. The DNA for the CDR3 is TGCGCCAGCAGCTTGGCCGAACAGGGAAAAAGGTTTTTT.

V gene TRBV11-2 combines with J gene TRBJ1-2; 8 bases fit TRBD1. V lost 0 bases and J lost 7; bases outside the gene matches: 10. The CDR3 totals 16 residues. CDR1 is SGHAT, CDR2 FQNNGV, per germline. The CDR3 bases are TGTGCCAGCAGCTTAGATCGGGCGGCAGGGGGCGGTGGCTACACCTTC. Its translation: CASSLDRAAGGGGYTF.

The J gene is TRBJ1-1, the V gene TRBV4-1; no reliable D call. Per the germline V gene, CDR1 is MGHRA and CDR2 is YSYEKL. There are 14 residues in the CDR3. V lost 3 bases and J 3 bases, leaving 11 bases between the germline ends. DNA of the CDR3: TGCGCCAGCAGCCAGAACCAGGATTACACTGAAGCTTTCTTT. The encoded protein is CASSQNQDYTEAFF.

CDR3 residues: CASSQHVAEIQYEQYF. DNA of the CDR3: TGTGCCAGCAGCCAACATGTAGCGGAAATTCAATACGAGCAGTACTTC. The chain couples TRBV4-2 to TRBJ2-7, with D tentatively TRBD2 (6 bases). In germline, CDR1 is LGHNA, CDR2 YNFKEQ. This CDR3 spans 16 amino acids. V was trimmed by 2 bases and J by 4 bases, leaving 18 bases between them.

This clone has just a few counts. The gene calls are TRBV28 and TRBJ2-2; no clear D gene. The germline V gene encodes CDR1 MDHEN and CDR2 SYDVKM. V was trimmed by 3 bases and J by 0 bases, leaving 2 bases between them. The CDR3 length is 13 residues. CDR3 loop: CASSFPNTGELFF. The CDR3 DNA follows: TGTGCCAGCAGTTTCCCGAACACCGGGGAGCTGTTTTTT. The full variable domain, rest sourced from reference TRBV28 and TRBJ2-2, is DVKVTQSSRYLVKRTGEKVFLECVQDMDHENMFWYRQDPGLGLRLIYFSYDVKMKEKGDIPEGYSVSREKKERFSLILESASTNQTSMYLCASSFPNTGELFFGEGSRLTVL.

V is TRBV3-1 (or the pseudogene TRBV3-2) and J is TRBJ1-1; D is perhaps TRBD1 (6 bases). Trimming removed 3 bases from V and 1 base from J, with 9 bases in between. Germline CDR1 reads LGHDT; CDR2 reads YNNKEL (reference sequence). CDR3 length: 14 residues. The CDR3 is CASSHRTANTEAFF. The CDR3 DNA sequence: TGTGCCAGCAGCCACCGGACAGCGAACACTGAAGCTTTCTTT.

CDR3 coding DNA: TGTGCCAGCAGCATGGTACAGTCCTATGGCTACACCTTC. Translated: CASSMVQSYGYTF. V gene TRBV5-6 combines with J gene TRBJ1-2; D unclear. The germline gives CDR1 SGHDT, CDR2 YYEEEE. Trimming cost V 4 bases and J 4 bases, with 11 bases left between them. The CDR3 has 13 amino acids.

The V gene is TRBV3-1 (or the pseudogene TRBV3-2), the J gene TRBJ1-1; maybe TRBD1 (5 bases). V was shortened by 0 bases and J by 11 bases, with 13 bases between the two germline ends. The CDR3 runs to 13 residues. Germline CDR1 LGHDT, CDR2 YNNKEL (reference sequence). For the CDR3, the DNA is TGTGCCAGCAGCCAAGAGGGAGGGGCGGCGGCTTTCTTT. It specifies CASSQEGGAAAFF.